A selection of T cell receptor beta chains follows, all from one sample in a study of response to subunit inactivated influenza vaccine. TCRdb reanalysed the RT-PCR reads using MiXCR and keeps one entry per CDR3 protein. The data contain fewer than 400,000 distinct CDR3 sequences, 20% to 25% of them seen just once; the ten biggest clones take up 10% to 13%. This specimen consisted of PBMCs from blood, obtained about 20 months after vaccination. All receptors derive from a man aged 50-75 years who received an inactivated influenza vaccine. Both conserved end residues are trimmed from each CDR3.

V | CDR3
TRBV18 | ASQPNTDTQY
TRBV27 | ASSSKPGASRETQY
TRBV27 | ASSWGLTDTEAY
TRBV6-2/TRBV6-3 | ASSYSRGFFDRGRDYNSPLH
TRBV6-1 | ASQSTVGGLGGYT
TRBV19 | ASSALAEHTGELF
TRBV7-7 | ASSPAALGITDTQY
TRBV21-1 | ASSKFRILRQPQH
TRBV6-5 | ASSPGRDAYEQY
TRBV4-3 | ASSQTGSSYNEQF
TRBV18 | ASKPDGSSYEQY
TRBV7-8 | ASSYRFLDRGNQPQH
TRBV11-2 | ASSPGAGGANVLT
TRBV3-1 | ASSQAYGIRNTEAF
TRBV20-1 | SARGRDRSSYNEQF
TRBV12-3/TRBV12-4 | ASSLEVLPHTDTQY
TRBV19 | ASRVRGGKTEAF
TRBV3-1 | ASSQRYNEQF
TRBV20-1 | SARRGPGSQWAPPVEKLF
TRBV10-3 | AIRRGGLLSTDTQY
TRBV20-1 | SAYRQDIQETQY
TRBV29-1 | SVEVLANYNEQF
TRBV5-5 | ASSLDRGVGELF
TRBV5-6 | ASSLPPGTGSYGYT
TRBV5-6 | ASSSGTGLLNSPLH
TRBV19 | ASSQGGQPQH
TRBV6-5 | ASSYGRAGMGSRMNTEAF
TRBV5-1 | ASSQTGQLNTEAF
TRBV4-3 | ASSLGPGYEQY
TRBV6-1 | ASSEMGLTPHH
TRBV23-1 | ASSRAGSPYEQY
TRBV6-2/TRBV6-3 | ASSHPGLAGAPLEQY
TRBV7-2 | ASSLVGKGDTEAF